The 11 T cell receptor beta chains below were found in one sample sequenced in a study of cytomegalovirus exposure and HLA in healthy donors. 60 Vbeta and 13 Jbeta primers were used in PCR. Only in-frame clones appear in the TCRdb table, and some are missing; sequencing was by immunoSEQ multiplex PCR. In the table there are some 200,000 clones, roughly 80% of which are singletons. Sequences were obtained from PBMCs. These receptors all come from a female donor in good health and CMV-seronegative.

A few counts support this clone. CDR3 sequence reads: CASSRRGGPLDTQYF. CDR3 sequence (DNA): TGTGCCAGCAGTCGGCGGGGGGGGCCTTTGGATACGCAGTATTTT. V usage is TRBV2 and J usage is TRBJ2-3; 9 bases align to TRBD2. In germline, CDR1 is SNHLY, CDR2 FYNNEI. The CDR3 is made up of 15 amino acids. Trimming at V came to 5 bases and at J to 6 bases, leaving 9 bases not matched to a gene.

This chain links TRBV10-3 with TRBJ2-7, with a tentative D call TRBD2 (6 bases). Looked up from germline, CDR1 is ENHRY and CDR2 is SYGVKD. Trimming pared 7 bases from V and 6 bases from J, leaving 28 bases between. The CDR3 covers 17 residues. As DNA, the CDR3 is TGTGCCATCAAGGCGGCAGGGATCCGCGGAGGGTCCCTCGAGCAGTACTTC. Translating gives CAIKAAGIRGGSLEQYF.

This sequence joins TRBV7-6 and TRBJ1-6; 7 positions agree with TRBD1. The CDR3 length is 17 residues. CDR1 SGHVS and CDR2 FNYEAQ come from the germline V gene. J lost 5 bases, V lost 1 base, and 8 bases had no gene match. CDR3 coding DNA: TGTGCCAGCAGCTTAGAGTCTCCCGGGACAGATAATTCACCCCTCCACTTT. Protein product: CASSLESPGTDNSPLHF.

The chain uses TRBV12-1 and TRBJ1-2; TRBD1, as called in the table, went unchecked against the DNA. TRBV12-1 is flagged as a pseudogene. CDR3 length: 17 residues. The CDR3 reads CASSWGTGDRDNYGYTF. The CDR3 DNA reads as TGTGCCAGCAGTTGGGGGACAGGTGACCGAGACAACTATGGCTACACCTTC.

The chain uses TRBV25-1 and TRBJ2-1, with TRBD2 identical over 15 bases. Per the germline V gene, CDR1 is MGHDK and CDR2 is SYGVNS. The CDR3 is made up of 16 amino acids. V trimming: 6 bases; J trimming: 4 bases; junction bases outside the gene matches: 4. The CDR3 sequence: CASRRTSGRDYNEQFF. The CDR3 coding sequence is TGTGCCAGCAGAAGGACTAGCGGGAGGGATTACAATGAGCAGTTCTTC.

This chain uses TRBV7-9 with TRBJ1-4; no clear D. The CDR3 totals 13 residues. Germline V gene data show CDR1 as SEHNR and CDR2 as FQNEAQ (reference sequence). Trimming removed 1 base from V and 7 bases from J, with 7 bases in between. CDR3 sequence: CASSLERREKLFF. The CDR3, as DNA: TGTGCCAGCAGCTTAGAGAGGCGTGAAAAACTGTTTTTT.

The V and J genes are TRBV7-6 and TRBJ2-5; 11 bases match TRBD2. Judging by the DNA end, TRBJ2-7 fits better; the J call may be wrong. Germline CDR1 and CDR2: SGHVS and FNYEAQ. The CDR3 runs 18 residues. CDR3 amino acids: CASSPDGGLAGGSYEQYF. The CDR3 coding sequence is TGTGCCAGCAGCCCCGACGGGGGGCTAGCGGGGGGCTCCTACGAGCAGTACTTC.

This chain joins TRBV28 and TRBJ2-7; 7 nucleotides line up with TRBD1. The CDR3 loop spans 21 amino acids. Germline V gives CDR1 MDHEN, CDR2 SYDVKM. V trimming: 5 bases; J trimming: 6 bases; junction bases outside the gene matches: 31. CDR3 nucleotide sequence: TGTGCCAGCAGTCCGACCTTCTCCGGGACAGTTGGAAGGAGTCCCTTGGGCGAGCAGTACTTC. The encoded protein is CASSPTFSGTVGRSPLGEQYF.

The chain links TRBV18 to TRBJ2-2; D might be TRBD1 (7 bases). V was cut by 6 bases and J by 0 bases, with 11 bases left in between. Germline CDR1 reads KGHSH; CDR2 reads LQKENI. The CDR3 runs 15 residues. CDR3 region: CASSRGTANTGELFF. The CDR3 DNA reads as TGTGCCAGCTCCCGCGGGACAGCGAACACCGGGGAGCTGTTTTTT.

The gene calls are TRBV19 and TRBJ1-5, with 7 bases lining up with TRBD1. The CDR3 extends over 14 amino acids. J lost 3 bases, V lost 6 bases, and 5 bases had no gene match. Germline-derived CDR1 and CDR2 are LNHDA and SQIVND (reference sequence). The CDR3 DNA reads as TGTGCCAGTAGGGAAAGGGGGCACAATCAGCCCCAGCATTTT. This codes for CASRERGHNQPQHF.

The J gene is TRBJ2-1, the V gene TRBV5-1; 9 bases match TRBD2. The germline CDR1 and CDR2 sequences are SGHRS and YFSETQ. The V segment lost 4 bases and the J segment 1 base; nucleotides outside the gene matches: 9. The CDR3 spans 17 residues. This CDR3 reads CASSGFRGLASYNEQFF. For the CDR3, the DNA is TGCGCCAGCAGCGGATTCCGGGGACTAGCATCCTACAATGAGCAGTTCTTC.